Below, 23 T cell receptor beta chains from the same sample are listed, as sequenced in a study of blood T cells in healthy people across ages. Sample-barcoded 5' priming and a J-beta primer mix drove a second PCR of roughly 6 to 12 cycles. Using its own MiXCR run on the 5' RACE reads, TCRdb lists one record per CDR3 protein. The sample contains over 600,000 distinct CDR3 sequences, around two fifths of which appear only once. The sample comprised blood. Every receptor here comes from a man older than 75 in good health.

The chain recombines TRBV6-1 with TRBJ2-1, with 7 bases identical to TRBD2. Trimming at V came to 3 bases and at J to 4 bases, leaving 9 bases not matched to a gene. The CDR3 spans 16 residues. CDR1 is MNHNS, CDR2 SASEGT, per germline. In nucleotides, the CDR3 is TGTGCCAGCAGTGATTATGCGACGGGAGGATACAATGAGCAGTTCTTC. As protein: CASSDYATGGYNEQFF.

The chain joins TRBV7-2 to TRBJ2-7, with 9 bases that match TRBD2. CDR1 SGHTA and CDR2 FQGNSA come from the germline V gene. V shed 4 bases, J shed 2 bases, and the junction held 6 bases outside the gene matches. The CDR3 runs to 15 residues. The CDR3 protein is CASSSPGLAAYEQYF. The CDR3 bases are TGTGCCAGCAGCTCACCGGGACTAGCCGCCTACGAGCAGTACTTC.

In its sample, this clonotype was seen a few times. The chain combines TRBV7-2 with TRBJ2-1, with 7 positions matching TRBD1. CDR1 and CDR2 (germline): SGHTA, FQGNSA. V shed 5 bases and J 10 bases; nucleotides not matched to a gene: 17. The CDR3 runs 16 residues. The CDR3 region is CASSPVPRQGIGEQFF. The CDR3, as DNA: TGTGCCAGCAGCCCCGTCCCGAGACAGGGTATAGGGGAGCAGTTCTTC.

The chain recombines TRBV2 with TRBJ1-2, with 9 bases fitting TRBD1. The V and J ends lost 6 bases and 3 bases, in that order; junction bases with no gene match: 5. Germline CDR1 is SNHLY and CDR2 is FYNNEI. The CDR3 spans 14 residues. This chain's CDR3 is CASRGQGTDYGYTF. For the CDR3, the DNA is TGTGCCAGCAGGGGACAGGGTACCGACTATGGCTACACCTTC.

The chain couples TRBV30 to TRBJ2-7; TRBD2 matches at 10 bases. The CDR3 has 14 residues. Germline CDR1 is GTSNPN and CDR2 is SVGIG (reference sequence). V shed 4 bases and J 3 bases; nucleotides not matched to a gene: 6. CDR3 protein: CAWTRTSGIYEQYF. As DNA, the CDR3 is TGTGCCTGGACTCGGACTAGCGGAATCTACGAGCAGTACTTC.

This clonotype was observed a few times. The V gene is TRBV5-1, the J gene TRBJ2-7; D perhaps matches TRBD2 (5 bases). Germline V CDR1 and CDR2: SGHRS, YFSETQ. Trimming cost V 1 base and J 4 bases, with 15 bases left between them. CDR3 length: 15 residues. The CDR3 region has the DNA TGCGCCAGCAGCTTGTTGATGACCTCGGGGTACGAGCAGTACTTC. Residues: CASSLLMTSGYEQYF.

This clonotype was picked up many times. The chain links TRBV29-1 to TRBJ2-7; 9 bases match TRBD1. This CDR3 spans 13 amino acids. The junction had 9 bases not matched to a gene; V was cut back by 7 bases and J by 5 bases. From germline, CDR1 is SQVTM and CDR2 ANQGSEA. The CDR3 reads CSGYGQGSHEQYF. The CDR3 nucleotides read TGCAGCGGGTACGGACAGGGGAGCCACGAGCAGTACTTC.

This clonotype has only a few counts. The V and J genes are TRBV25-1 and TRBJ1-6, with 11 positions matching TRBD1. V shed 6 bases, J shed 3 bases, and the junction held 7 bases outside the gene matches. The CDR3 consists of 17 residues. Germline values: CDR1 MGHDK, CDR2 SYGVNS. CDR3 DNA: TGTGCCAGCAGACAAGCCGGGACAGGGGGCTATAATTCACCCCTCCACTTT. It codes for CASRQAGTGGYNSPLHF.

This rearrangement joins TRBV20-1 to TRBJ2-1; 11 nucleotides agree with TRBD2. This CDR3 region has 17 residues. From germline, CDR1 is DFQATT and CDR2 SNEGSKA (reference sequence). With V trimmed by 3 bases and J by 0 bases, 7 bases remained unmatched. The CDR3 DNA sequence: TGCAGTGCTAGGCCACTAGCGGGAGAGACCTCCTACAATGAGCAGTTCTTC. It is translated as CSARPLAGETSYNEQFF.

On this clonotype: A clone one base away is much larger, so this may be a read error. The rearrangement joins TRBV7-9 to TRBJ2-1; no reliable D call. Trimming removed 0 bases from V and 14 bases from J, with 8 bases in between. CDR1 and CDR2 from the germline V gene are SEHNR and FQNEAQ (reference sequence). This CDR3 spans 11 amino acids. CDR3 amino acids: CASSLAEHEFF. CDR3 nucleotide sequence: TGTGCCAGCAGCTTAGCTGAACATGAGTTCTTC. Based on the CDR3 plus reference TRBV7-9 and TRBJ2-1, the full variable domain is DTGVSQNPRHKITKRGQNVTFRCDPISEHNRLYWYRQTLGQGPEFLTYFQNEAQLEKSRLLSDRFSAERPKGSFSTLEIQRTEQGDSAMYLCASSLAEHEFFGPGTRLTVL.

This clonotype was counted ten times or more. The rearrangement links TRBV20-1 to TRBJ2-7; maybe TRBD1 (6 bases). This CDR3 has 12 amino acids. From germline, CDR1 is DFQATT and CDR2 SNEGSKA (reference sequence). Trimming took 5 bases from V and 0 from J, leaving 8 bases between them. The CDR3 protein is CSAGQSSYEQYF. For the CDR3, the DNA is TGCAGTGCTGGACAGAGCTCCTACGAGCAGTACTTC.

This clonotype was seen only a few times. This sequence joins TRBV5-4 and TRBJ2-1; D tentatively reads TRBD1 or TRBD2 (7 bases each). V was pared by 5 bases and J by 1 base, with 13 bases between. Per the germline V gene, CDR1 is SGHNT and CDR2 is YYREEE (reference sequence). The CDR3 spans 15 residues. Here the CDR3 reads CASSRQGGSYNEQFF. The CDR3 nucleotides read TGTGCCAGCAGTCGTCAGGGGGGGTCCTACAATGAGCAGTTCTTC.

This clonotype was seen a handful of times. The V and J genes are TRBV7-9 and TRBJ2-3; 7 bases line up with TRBD1. J gave up 3 bases and V 5 bases, and 11 bases lay outside the gene matches. CDR1 and CDR2 (germline): SEHNR, FQNEAQ (reference sequence). This CDR3 contains 16 residues. In DNA, the CDR3 is TGTGCCAGCAGCATCTTAACAGGGGCCCCAACAGATACGCAGTATTTT. It encodes CASSILTGAPTDTQYF.

The V gene is TRBV5-5, the J gene TRBJ2-1; 7 bases agree with TRBD1. The V gene end was trimmed by 0 bases and the J gene end by 4 bases; junction bases not matched to a gene: 4. CDR3 length equals 15 residues. Germline V gives CDR1 SGHKS, CDR2 YYEKEE (reference sequence). This CDR3 reads CASSLEGARYNEQFF. The CDR3 DNA reads TGTGCCAGCAGCTTGGAGGGGGCCAGGTACAATGAGCAGTTCTTC.

This clonotype has more than one count but fewer than ten. The rearrangement joins TRBV2 to TRBJ2-5; the match to TRBD1 covers 7 bases. The closer fit of TRBJ2-7 to the DNA end suggests the J call may be wrong. Germline-derived CDR1 and CDR2 are SNHLY and FYNNEI. The CDR3 sequence is 13 residues long. CDR3 loop: CASTDRDVNEQYF. CDR3 bases: TGTGCCAGCACCGACAGGGACGTCAACGAGCAGTACTTC.

The chain recombines TRBV7-2 with TRBJ2-1; weak D call: TRBD2 (6 bases). Trimming took 6 bases from V and 0 from J, leaving 12 bases between them. The CDR3 spans 15 residues. Per the germline V gene, CDR1 is SGHTA and CDR2 is FQGNSA. CDR3 sequence: CASRAGTSSYNEQFF. The CDR3 DNA reads TGTGCCAGCAGGGCGGGAACGAGCTCCTACAATGAGCAGTTCTTC. Full variable domain (outside the CDR3, taken from reference TRBV7-2 and TRBJ2-1): GAGVSQSPSNKVTEKGKDVELRCDPISGHTALYWYRQSLGQGLEFLIYFQGNSAPDKSGLPSDRFSAERTGGSVSTLTIQRTQQEDSAVYLCASRAGTSSYNEQFFGPGTRLTVL.

V and J are TRBV4-3 and TRBJ2-1, with D unclear. This CDR3 has 17 residues. V gave up 0 bases and J gave up 8 bases, with 20 bases separating them. Germline loops: CDR1 LGHNA, CDR2 YSLEER. The CDR3 DNA sequence: TGCGCCAGCAGCCAAGATATTCGGTTGCGAGGTGGCGATGAGCAGTTCTTC. Translating it yields CASSQDIRLRGGDEQFF.

The CDR3 region is CASSLRVREGSEQFF. The CDR3 nucleotides read TGTGCCAGCAGCTTAAGAGTGCGGGAGGGGAGTGAGCAGTTCTTC. The rearrangement links TRBV7-9 to TRBJ2-1, with 9 bases identical to TRBD2. Germline V gives CDR1 SEHNR, CDR2 FQNEAQ (reference sequence). The CDR3 covers 15 residues. V gave up 2 bases and J gave up 9 bases; unmatched junction bases: 8.

This chain joins TRBV7-3 and TRBJ1-1; D call uncertain. This CDR3 region has 14 residues. CDR1 is SGHTA, CDR2 FQGTGA, per germline. Trimming pared 2 bases from V and 3 bases from J, leaving 10 bases between. The CDR3 DNA reads as TGTGCCAGCAGCTTAGGACGAGGACACACTGAAGCTTTCTTT. Protein: CASSLGRGHTEAFF.

The genes are TRBV4-1 and TRBJ2-1, with 8 nucleotides matching TRBD2. CDR3 length: 18 amino acids. J gave up 2 bases and V 0 bases, and 9 bases lay outside the gene matches. Germline V gene sequence: CDR1 MGHRA, CDR2 YSYEKL. CDR3 sequence: CASSQEDAGGLTYNEQFF. In DNA, the CDR3 is TGCGCCAGCAGCCAAGAGGACGCGGGGGGCTTAACCTACAATGAGCAGTTCTTC.

The genes are TRBV20-1 and TRBJ2-5; TRBD2 matches 8 bases. The V gene's germline CDR1 is DFQATT and CDR2 SNEGSKA (reference sequence). The CDR3 has 13 amino acids. Losses at the gene ends were 6 bases for V and 4 bases for J; bases not matched to a gene: 7. CDR3 protein: CSAGGGSGETQYF. CDR3 coding DNA: TGCAGTGCGGGCGGGGGGTCGGGAGAGACCCAGTACTTC.

The rearrangement links TRBV6-6 to TRBJ1-6; weak D call: TRBD1 (5 bases). The V gene lost 5 bases and the J gene lost 8 bases, with 13 bases spanning the gap. CDR3 length: 14 amino acids. Germline CDR1 is MNHNY and CDR2 is SVGAGI (reference sequence). For the CDR3, the DNA is TGTGCCAGCAGTGACCAGGCGGGGGATTCACCCCTCCACTTT. Amino acids: CASSDQAGDSPLHF.

This clonotype was counted only a few times. The chain recombines TRBV6-5 with TRBJ2-3, with D perhaps TRBD1 (6 bases). The CDR3 consists of 16 residues. CDR1 MNHEY and CDR2 SVGAGI come from the germline V gene. Trimming pared 6 bases from V and 4 bases from J, leaving 20 bases between. Here the CDR3 DNA reads TGTGCCAGCAGCAACCCGAACAGGGTGGGAGCAGATACGCAGTATTTT. This encodes CASSNPNRVGADTQYF.